The sequence of this TCR beta chain was determined in a study of cytomegalovirus exposure and HLA in healthy donors. The primer mix had 60 Vbeta and 13 Jbeta primers. Under the authors' procedure: An analysis performed later counted 81 million or so unique TCR beta chains (roughly 10 million of them shared). Some clones are missing from TCRdb's copy, which holds only in-frame ones; the method was immunoSEQ multiplex PCR. The V and J calls and clone size were taken over from that table, and D and trimming were inferred from the DNA. The sample lists some 130,000 clones; approximately 64% were seen once. Overall study findings and caveats: Analyzed later, most CMV-associated TCR beta chains appeared HLA-restricted.

In regard to this clone: What it binds is unknown.

The TCR originated in a middle-aged woman in good health and CMV-seronegative. Specimen: PBMCs.

The CDR3 nucleotides read TGTGCCAGCAAGGTCGACAGTATGATGAACACTGAAGCTTTCTTT. It translates to CASKVDSMMNTEAFF. The J gene is TRBJ1-1, the V gene TRBV6-1, with D possibly matching TRBD1 (5 bases). The V gene lost 7 bases and the J gene lost 0 bases, with 15 bases spanning the gap. The CDR3 totals 15 residues. From germline, CDR1 is MNHNS and CDR2 SASEGT.